Sequencing of this T cell receptor beta chain was carried out in a study of cytotoxic CD8 clonotypes in ibrutinib-treated CLL. Study overall: Mean yields were roughly 240,000 productive templates and 90,000 or so productive rearrangements per sample. Overall study findings and caveats: Public clonotypes, an uncommon group, contracted or remained stable on treatment. Sustained-remission and progressing patients had unequal sampling times.

The data were produced by immunoSEQ multiplex PCR, yet TCRdb's version contains in-frame clones alone and is incomplete. The table records under 200,000 clones, 84% of them present only once. To note about this clone: The target antigen is unknown.

V dropped 1 base and J dropped 4 bases, with 8 bases sitting between them. Germline-derived CDR1 and CDR2 are MNHNS and SASEGT. The CDR3 is 14 amino acids. The sequencing used PBMCs, collected after 24 months of ibrutinib treatment. The sequence was collected from a human donor with chronic lymphocytic leukemia. V and J are TRBV6-1 and TRBJ2-1; the D is unclear. CDR3 protein: CASSEGLGYNEQFF. In DNA form, the CDR3 reads TGTGCCAGCAGTGAAGGGTTAGGATACAATGAGCAGTTCTTC.